This T cell receptor beta chain was observed in a study of cytomegalovirus exposure and HLA in healthy donors. Study background: Earlier sequencing of approximately 200 million T cells yielded about 120 million unique TCR beta sequences. Study-level findings and limits: High sensitivity and specificity were reportedly achieved when the classifier diagnosed cytomegalovirus status.

As regards this clone: Antigen unknown.

The study ran its PCR with 60 Vbeta and 13 Jbeta primers. Per the authors' pipeline: A later analysis tallied approximately 80 million unique TCR beta chains, about 11 million of them shared. This table comes from immunoSEQ multiplex PCR, and its TCRdb copy is limited to in-frame clones, with some not included. D and trimming come from the DNA, and the V and J calls and clone size come from that table. The sample lists some 110,000 clones; roughly 82% were seen once. Source material: PBMCs. This TCR was recovered from a woman in her thirties or forties in good health and CMV-seropositive.

The CDR3 DNA sequence: TGCGCCAGCAGCTTGGCAGGGCAGGGGCGAGGTAAAGCTTTCTTT. The encoded protein is CASSLAGQGRGKAFF. This rearrangement joins TRBV5-1 to TRBJ1-1, with D possibly matching TRBD1 (6 bases). With 0 bases removed from V and 9 bases from J, the gap between germline ends came to 18 bases. Germline V gene lookup returns CDR1 SGHRS and CDR2 YFSETQ. The CDR3 loop spans 15 amino acids. Looking up the rest from reference TRBV5-1 and TRBJ1-1 gives the full variable domain: KAGVTQTPRYLIKTRGQQVTLSCSPISGHRSVSWYQQTPGQGLQFLFEYFSETQRNKGNFPGRFSGRQFSNSRSEMNVSTLELGDSALYLCASSLAGQGRGKAFFGQGTRLTVV.